The clone carrying this T cell receptor (beta chain) was seen just once. No antigen is known for it. Sample time point: week 5, during vaccination. Doses of 300 ug of mutant IDH1 20-mer peptide were given with topical imiquimod. These data come from a study of a mutant IDH1 vaccine in newly diagnosed glioma. The wider study: Vaccination of patients was performed eight times, in weeks 1, 3, 5, 7, 11, 15, 19 and 23. Most patients had radiochemotherapy with temozolomide before enrollment; others had one alone. The initiation of vaccination occurred 4-6 weeks after radiotherapy alone, or with temozolomide cycles.

Here immunoSEQ multiplex PCR was the method, and the copy in TCRdb shows in-frame clones only, minus some. The repertoire has 30,000 to 45,000 clones, about 89% of them found once; the top ten carry roughly 2.6%. The study's findings and limits: Pseudoprogression seemed unrelated to changes in top peripheral T cell clonotypes.

The CDR3 length is 13 residues. Germline V CDR1 and CDR2: LNHDA, SQIVND (reference sequence). V lost 5 bases to trimming and J lost 0 bases, with 8 bases between them. The sample in question was PBMCs, obtained from a glioma patient whose treatment included an IDH1 peptide vaccine. This receptor was taken from a man aged 45 to 65 with glioma. V and J are TRBV19 and TRBJ2-7; D is unclear. CDR3 coding DNA: TGTGCCAGTAGTTACACACGCTCCTACGAGCAGTACTTC. Protein sequence: CASSYTRSYEQYF.